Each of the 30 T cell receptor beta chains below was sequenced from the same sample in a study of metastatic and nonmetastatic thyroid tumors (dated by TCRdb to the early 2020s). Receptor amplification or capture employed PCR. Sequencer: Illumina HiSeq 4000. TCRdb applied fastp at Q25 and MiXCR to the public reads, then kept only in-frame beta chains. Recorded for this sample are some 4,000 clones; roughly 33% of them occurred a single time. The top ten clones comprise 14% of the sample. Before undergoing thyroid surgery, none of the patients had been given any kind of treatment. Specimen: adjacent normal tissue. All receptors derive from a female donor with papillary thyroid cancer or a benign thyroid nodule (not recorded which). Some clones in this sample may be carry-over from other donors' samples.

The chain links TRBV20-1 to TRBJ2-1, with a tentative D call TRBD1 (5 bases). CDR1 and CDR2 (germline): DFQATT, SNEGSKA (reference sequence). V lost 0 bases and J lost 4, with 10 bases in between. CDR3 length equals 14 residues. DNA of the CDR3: TGCAGTGCTAGAGACAAGACAGCGTACAATGAGCAGTTCTTC. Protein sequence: CSARDKTAYNEQFF.

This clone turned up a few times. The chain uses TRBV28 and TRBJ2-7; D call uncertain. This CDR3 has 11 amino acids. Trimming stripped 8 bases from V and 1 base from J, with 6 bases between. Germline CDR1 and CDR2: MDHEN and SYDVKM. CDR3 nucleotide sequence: TGTGCCAGCTGCAATTCCTACGAGCAGTACTTC. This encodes CASCNSYEQYF.

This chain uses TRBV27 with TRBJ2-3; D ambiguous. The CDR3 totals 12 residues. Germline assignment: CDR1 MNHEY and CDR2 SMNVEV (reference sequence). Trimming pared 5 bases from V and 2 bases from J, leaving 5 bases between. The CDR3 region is CASSHHTDTQYF. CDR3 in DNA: TGTGCCAGCAGTCACCACACAGATACGCAGTATTTT.

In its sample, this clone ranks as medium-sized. Here the CDR3 DNA reads TGCAGTGCTAGAGGGGGCGGGTACTGGGAGACCCAGTACTTC. Its protein product is CSARGGGYWETQYF. The V call is TRBV20-1, the J call TRBJ2-5, with D possibly being TRBD1 or TRBD2 (5 bases each). The CDR3 extends over 14 amino acids. Trimming removed 1 base from V and 5 bases from J, with 14 bases in between. Germline V gene lookup returns CDR1 DFQATT and CDR2 SNEGSKA (reference sequence).

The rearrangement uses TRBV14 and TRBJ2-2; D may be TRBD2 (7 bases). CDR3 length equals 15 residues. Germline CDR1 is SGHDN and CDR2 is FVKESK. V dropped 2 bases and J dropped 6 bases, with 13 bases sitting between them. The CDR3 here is CASSQNGGQAGELFF. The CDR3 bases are TGTGCCAGCAGCCAAAACGGGGGGCAAGCCGGGGAGCTGTTTTTT.

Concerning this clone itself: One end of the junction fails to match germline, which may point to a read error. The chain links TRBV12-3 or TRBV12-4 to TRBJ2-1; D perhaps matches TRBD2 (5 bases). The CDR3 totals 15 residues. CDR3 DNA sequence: TGTGCCAGCAGTTTCAAAGCGGCCCCTAACAATGAGCATTTCTTC. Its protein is CASSFKAAPNNEHFF.

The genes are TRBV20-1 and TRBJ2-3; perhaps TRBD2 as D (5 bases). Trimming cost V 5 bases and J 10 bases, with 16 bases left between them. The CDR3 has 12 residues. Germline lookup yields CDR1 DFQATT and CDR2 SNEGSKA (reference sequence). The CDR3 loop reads CSAWTYSDAQYF. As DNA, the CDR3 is TGCAGTGCTTGGACTTATAGTGACGCGCAGTATTTT.

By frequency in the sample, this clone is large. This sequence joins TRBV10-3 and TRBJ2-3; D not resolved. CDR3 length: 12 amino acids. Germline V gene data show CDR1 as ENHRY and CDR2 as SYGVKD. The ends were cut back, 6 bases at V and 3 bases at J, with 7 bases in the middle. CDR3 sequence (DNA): TGTGCCATCAGCGAACAGACAGATACGCAGTATTTT. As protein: CAISEQTDTQYF.

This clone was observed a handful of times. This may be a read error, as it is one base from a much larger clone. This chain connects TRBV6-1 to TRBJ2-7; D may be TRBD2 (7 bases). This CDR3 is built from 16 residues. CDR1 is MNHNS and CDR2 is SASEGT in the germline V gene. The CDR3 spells CAGSDPKGGAAYEQYF. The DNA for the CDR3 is TGTGCCGGCAGTGACCCCAAGGGGGGGGCCGCCTACGAGCAGTACTTC.

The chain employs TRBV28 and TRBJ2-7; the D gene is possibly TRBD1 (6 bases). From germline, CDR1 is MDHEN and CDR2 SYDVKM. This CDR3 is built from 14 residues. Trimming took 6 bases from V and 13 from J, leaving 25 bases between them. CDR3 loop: CASSRPTIGDIHYF. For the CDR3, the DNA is TGTGCCAGCAGCCGCCCTACTATCGGGGACATACATTACTTC.

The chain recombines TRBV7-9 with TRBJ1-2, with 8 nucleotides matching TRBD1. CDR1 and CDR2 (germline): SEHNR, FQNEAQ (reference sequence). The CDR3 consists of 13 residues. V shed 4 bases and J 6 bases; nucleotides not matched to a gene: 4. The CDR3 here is CASSSEDRDGYTF. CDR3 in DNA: TGTGCCAGCAGCTCCGAGGACAGGGATGGCTACACCTTC.

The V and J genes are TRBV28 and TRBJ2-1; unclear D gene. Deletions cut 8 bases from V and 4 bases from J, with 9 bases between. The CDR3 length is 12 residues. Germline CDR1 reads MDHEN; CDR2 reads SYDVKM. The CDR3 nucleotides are TGTGCCAGCCGAGCCATGTACAATGAGCAGTTCTTC. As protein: CASRAMYNEQFF.

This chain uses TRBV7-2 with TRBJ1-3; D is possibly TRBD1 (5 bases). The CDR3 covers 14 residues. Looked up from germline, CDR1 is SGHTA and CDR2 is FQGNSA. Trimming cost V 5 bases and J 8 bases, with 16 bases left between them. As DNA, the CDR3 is TGTGCCAGCAGCACGGGACTGCCTCCAGACACCATATATTTT. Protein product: CASSTGLPPDTIYF.

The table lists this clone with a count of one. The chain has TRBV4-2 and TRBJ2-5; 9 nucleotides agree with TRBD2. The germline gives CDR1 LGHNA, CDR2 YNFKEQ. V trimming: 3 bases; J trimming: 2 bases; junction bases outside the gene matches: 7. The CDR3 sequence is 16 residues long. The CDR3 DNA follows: TGTGCCAGCAGCCAGGCTCTAGCGGGGCGACAAGAGACCCAGTACTTC. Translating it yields CASSQALAGRQETQYF.

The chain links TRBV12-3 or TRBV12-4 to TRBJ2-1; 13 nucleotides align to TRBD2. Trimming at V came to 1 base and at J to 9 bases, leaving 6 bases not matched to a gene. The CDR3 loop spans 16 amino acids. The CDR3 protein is CASSLGTSGRIGEQFF. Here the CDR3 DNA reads TGTGCCAGCAGTTTAGGGACTAGCGGGAGAATAGGTGAGCAGTTCTTC.

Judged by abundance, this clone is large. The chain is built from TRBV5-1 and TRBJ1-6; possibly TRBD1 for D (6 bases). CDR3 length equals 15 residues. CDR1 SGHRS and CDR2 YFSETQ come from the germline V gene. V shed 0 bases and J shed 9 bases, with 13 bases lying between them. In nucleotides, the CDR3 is TGCGCCAGCAGCTTGGTATCCGGGGGCGGTTCACCCCTCCACTTT. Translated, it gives CASSLVSGGGSPLHF.

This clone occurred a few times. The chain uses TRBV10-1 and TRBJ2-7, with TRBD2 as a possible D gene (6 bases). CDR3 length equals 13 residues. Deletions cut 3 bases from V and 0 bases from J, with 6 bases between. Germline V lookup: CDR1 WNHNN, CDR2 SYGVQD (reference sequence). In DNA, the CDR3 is TGCGCCAGCAGTGACGGGAGCTCCTACGAGCAGTACTTC. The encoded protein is CASSDGSSYEQYF.

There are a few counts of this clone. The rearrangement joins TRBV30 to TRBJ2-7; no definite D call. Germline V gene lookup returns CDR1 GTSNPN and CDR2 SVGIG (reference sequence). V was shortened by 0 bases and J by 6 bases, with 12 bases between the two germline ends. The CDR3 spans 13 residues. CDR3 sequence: CAWSVGRVREQYF. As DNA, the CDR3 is TGTGCCTGGAGTGTAGGAAGGGTTCGCGAGCAGTACTTC.

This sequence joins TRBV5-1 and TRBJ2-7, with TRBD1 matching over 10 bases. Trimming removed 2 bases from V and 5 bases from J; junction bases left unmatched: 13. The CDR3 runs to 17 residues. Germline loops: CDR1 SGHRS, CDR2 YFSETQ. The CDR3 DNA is TGCGCCAGCAGCTTCCCCCGATTCGGGACAGGGGACCACGAGCAGTACTTC. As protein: CASSFPRFGTGDHEQYF. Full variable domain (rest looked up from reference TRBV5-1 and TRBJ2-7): KAGVTQTPRYLIKTRGQQVTLSCSPISGHRSVSWYQQTPGQGLQFLFEYFSETQRNKGNFPGRFSGRQFSNSRSEMNVSTLELGDSALYLCASSFPRFGTGDHEQYFGPGTRLTVT.

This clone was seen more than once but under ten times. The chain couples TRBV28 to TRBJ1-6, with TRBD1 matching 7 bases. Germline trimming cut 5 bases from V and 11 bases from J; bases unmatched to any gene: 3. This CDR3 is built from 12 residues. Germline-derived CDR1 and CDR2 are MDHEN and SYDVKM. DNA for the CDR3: TGTGCCAGCAGTATCGACAGGGCACCCCTCCACTTT. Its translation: CASSIDRAPLHF. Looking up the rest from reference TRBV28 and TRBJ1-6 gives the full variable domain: DVKVTQSSRYLVKRTGEKVFLECVQDMDHENMFWYRQDPGLGLRLIYFSYDVKMKEKGDIPEGYSVSREKKERFSLILESASTNQTSMYLCASSIDRAPLHFGNGTRLTVT.

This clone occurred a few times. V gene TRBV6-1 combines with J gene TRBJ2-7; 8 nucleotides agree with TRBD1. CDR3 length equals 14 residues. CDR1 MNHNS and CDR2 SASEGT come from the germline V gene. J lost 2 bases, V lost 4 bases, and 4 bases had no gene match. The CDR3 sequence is CASSVLQGAYEQYF. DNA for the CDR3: TGTGCCAGCAGTGTACTACAGGGGGCCTACGAGCAGTACTTC.

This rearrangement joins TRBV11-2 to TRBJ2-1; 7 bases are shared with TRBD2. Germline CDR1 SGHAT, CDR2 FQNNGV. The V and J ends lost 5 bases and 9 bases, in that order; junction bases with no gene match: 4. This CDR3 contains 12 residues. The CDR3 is CASSPGLVEQFF. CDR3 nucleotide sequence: TGTGCCAGCAGCCCCGGACTAGTTGAGCAGTTCTTC.

The CDR3 DNA reads TGTGCCTGGAGTAGGGGATGGGACGAGCAGTACTTC. Translated, it gives CAWSRGWDEQYF. The chain couples TRBV30 to TRBJ2-7, with D possibly TRBD1 on 5 matching bases. Trimming shortened V by 2 bases and J by 5 bases, and 10 bases separated the two germline ends. Germline V gene sequence: CDR1 GTSNPN, CDR2 SVGIG (reference sequence). The length of the CDR3 is 12 residues.

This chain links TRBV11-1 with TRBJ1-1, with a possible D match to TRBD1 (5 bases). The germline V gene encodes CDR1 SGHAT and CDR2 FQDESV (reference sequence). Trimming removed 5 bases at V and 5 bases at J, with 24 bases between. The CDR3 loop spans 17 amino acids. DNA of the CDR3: TGTGCCAGCAGCCAGGGTCACCTCCCCCCCCACGGGACTGAAGCTTTCTTT. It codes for CASSQGHLPPHGTEAFF.

The CDR3 spells CASRPGLAGEETQYF. For the CDR3, the DNA is TGTGCCAGCAGGCCGGGACTAGCGGGTGAAGAGACCCAGTACTTC. The V gene is TRBV6-2 or TRBV6-3, the J gene TRBJ2-5; 12 bases agree with TRBD2. V lost 6 bases and J lost 3; bases outside the gene matches: 5. Per germline, CDR1 MNHEY and CDR2 SVGEGT. This CDR3 has 15 residues.

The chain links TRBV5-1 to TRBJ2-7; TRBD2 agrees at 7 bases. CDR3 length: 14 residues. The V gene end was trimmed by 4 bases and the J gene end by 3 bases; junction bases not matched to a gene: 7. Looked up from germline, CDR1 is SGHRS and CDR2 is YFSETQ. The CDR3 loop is CASSPRGGYYEQYF. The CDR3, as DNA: TGCGCCAGCAGCCCACGCGGGGGTTACTACGAGCAGTACTTC.

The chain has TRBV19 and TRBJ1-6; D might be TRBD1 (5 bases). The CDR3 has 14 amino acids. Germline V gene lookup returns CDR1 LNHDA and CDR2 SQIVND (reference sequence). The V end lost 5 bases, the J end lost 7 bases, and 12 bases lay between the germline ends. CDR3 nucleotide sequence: TGTGCCAGTAGTTATCTCCAGGGAAATTCACCCCTCCACTTT. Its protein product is CASSYLQGNSPLHF.

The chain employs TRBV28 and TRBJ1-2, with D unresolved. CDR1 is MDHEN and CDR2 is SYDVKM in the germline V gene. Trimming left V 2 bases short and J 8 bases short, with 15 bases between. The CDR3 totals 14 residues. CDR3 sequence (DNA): TGTGCCAGCAGTTTAATCCCCGGGTCCCTAGGCTACACCTTC. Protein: CASSLIPGSLGYTF.

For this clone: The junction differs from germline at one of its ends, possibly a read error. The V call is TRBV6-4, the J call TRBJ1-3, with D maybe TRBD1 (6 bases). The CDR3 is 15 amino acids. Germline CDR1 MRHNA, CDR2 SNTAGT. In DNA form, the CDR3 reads TGTGCCAGCAGATACTCAGGGACAACTGGTAACACCATATATTTT. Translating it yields CASRYSGTTGNTIYF.

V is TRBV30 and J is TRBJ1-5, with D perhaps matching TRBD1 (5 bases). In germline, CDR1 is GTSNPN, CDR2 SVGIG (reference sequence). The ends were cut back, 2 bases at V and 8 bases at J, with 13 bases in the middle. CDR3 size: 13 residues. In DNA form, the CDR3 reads TGTGCCTGGAGTTGGGGACCGGGAGAGCCCCAGCATTTT. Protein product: CAWSWGPGEPQHF.